The 22 T cell receptor beta chains below come from one sample, sequenced in a study of shared clonotypes between healthy human individuals. Naive CD8 isolation took CD45RO-negative cells positively selected for CCR7 and excluded terminally differentiated effector memory CD45RA+ cells. The repertoire was sequenced with immunoSEQ multiplex PCR; TCRdb's copy has only in-frame clones and lacks some. The profile shows about 1,800,000 clones, about 95% of them singletons. The sequenced material came from naive CD8+ T cells sorted from blood. These TCRs come from a man in his late teens or twenties in good health.

V and J are TRBV15 and TRBJ2-5; no reliable D call. The germline CDR1 and CDR2 sequences are LNHNV and YYDKDF (reference sequence). This CDR3 has 15 residues. Trimming took 5 bases from V and 3 from J, leaving 16 bases between them. The CDR3 reads CATSRTMGEKETQYF. The CDR3 DNA follows: TGTGCCACCAGCCGGACCATGGGTGAGAAAGAGACCCAGTACTTC. Complete variable domain (other parts from reference TRBV15 and TRBJ2-5): DAMVIQNPRYQVTQFGKPVTLSCSQTLNHNVMYWYQQKSSQAPKLLFHYYDKDFNNEADTPDNFQSRRPNTSFCFLDIRSPGLGDTAMYLCATSRTMGEKETQYFGPGTRLLVL.

The chain employs TRBV6-6 and TRBJ2-3; D is undetermined. The germline V and J ends were trimmed by 8 bases and 2 bases, with 8 bases remaining between them. The CDR3 covers 12 residues. CDR1 and CDR2 from the germline V gene are MNHNY and SVGAGI (reference sequence). This chain's CDR3 is CASSYTTDTQYF. In DNA, the CDR3 is TGTGCCAGCTCCTACACCACAGATACGCAGTATTTT.

The chain uses TRBV19 and TRBJ2-1; D remains unclear. The CDR3 runs 19 residues. Germline CDR1 LNHDA, CDR2 SQIVND (reference sequence). The ends were cut back, 7 bases at V and 0 bases at J, with 25 bases in the middle. The DNA of the CDR3 is TGTGCCAGTACTCCGCACTACGGTGTGGCAGCCCTCTCCTACAATGAGCAGTTCTTC. Its protein product is CASTPHYGVAALSYNEQFF.

V and J are TRBV27 and TRBJ2-7, with TRBD2 matching over 10 bases. Germline CDR1 MNHEY, CDR2 SMNVEV (reference sequence). CDR3 length equals 15 residues. Losses at the gene ends were 6 bases for V and 5 bases for J; bases not matched to a gene: 10. The CDR3 region has the DNA TGTGCCAGCAGCCTCGGGCTAGCGGGAGTTCACGAGCAGTACTTC. Its protein product is CASSLGLAGVHEQYF.

In regard to this clone: Other DNA sequences of this sample code for an identical CDR3. The J gene is TRBJ2-1, the V gene TRBV7-9; D may be TRBD2 (5 bases). V was clipped by 0 bases and J by 4 bases, with 10 bases between them. The germline gives CDR1 SEHNR, CDR2 FQNEAQ (reference sequence). The CDR3 covers 15 residues. This CDR3 is CASSLARGSYNEQFF. The CDR3 DNA sequence: TGTGCCAGCAGCTTAGCCCGGGGATCATACAATGAGCAGTTCTTC.

The chain is built from TRBV7-9 and TRBJ1-5; D uncertain. The CDR3 is made up of 14 amino acids. V gave up 4 bases and J gave up 3 bases, with 10 bases separating them. The germline V gene encodes CDR1 SEHNR and CDR2 FQNEAQ (reference sequence). The CDR3 DNA is TGTGCCAGCAGCTCAAGTTACTTCAATCAGCCCCAGCATTTT. Amino acid sequence: CASSSSYFNQPQHF. The full variable domain, in which reference TRBV7-9 and TRBJ1-5 provide the parts outside the CDR3, is DTGVSQNPRHKITKRGQNVTFRCDPISEHNRLYWYRQTLGQGPEFLTYFQNEAQLEKSRLLSDRFSAERPKGSFSTLEIQRTEQGDSAMYLCASSSSYFNQPQHFGDGTRLSIL.

Note on this clone: This specimen includes other DNA sequences encoding the same CDR3. The chain links TRBV28 to TRBJ2-7, with D uncertain. V shed 3 bases and J shed 4 bases, with 7 bases lying between them. Germline V lookup: CDR1 MDHEN, CDR2 SYDVKM. The CDR3 totals 12 residues. The CDR3 DNA reads TGTGCCAGCAGTTTTGGCACATACGAGCAGTACTTC. It codes for CASSFGTYEQYF.

The V and J genes are TRBV2 and TRBJ2-7, with D possibly matching TRBD1 (6 bases). This CDR3 is built from 15 residues. V shed 0 bases and J shed 3 bases, with 12 bases lying between them. CDR1 SNHLY and CDR2 FYNNEI come from the germline V gene. DNA of the CDR3: TGTGCCAGCAGTGAAGCCCCGGACAGTTTCTACGAGCAGTACTTC. It specifies CASSEAPDSFYEQYF. Full variable domain (rest looked up from reference TRBV2 and TRBJ2-7): EPEVTQTPSHQVTQMGQEVILRCVPISNHLYFYWYRQILGQKVEFLVSFYNNEISEKSEIFDDQFSVERPDGSNFTLKIRSTKLEDSAMYFCASSEAPDSFYEQYFGPGTRLTVT.

The chain couples TRBV27 to TRBJ2-3, with 10 bases identical to TRBD2. CDR1 and CDR2 (germline): MNHEY, SMNVEV (reference sequence). The CDR3 has 17 amino acids. J was trimmed by 2 bases and V by 4 bases; bases with no gene match: 9. The CDR3, as DNA: TGTGCCAGCAGTTCAGGCCCCGGACTAGCGGACACAGATACGCAGTATTTT. Its protein product is CASSSGPGLADTDTQYF.

This chain joins TRBV14 and TRBJ2-5; D is ambiguous. Germline assignment: CDR1 SGHDN and CDR2 FVKESK. Trimming removed 2 bases from V and 5 bases from J, with 12 bases in between. CDR3 length equals 14 residues. CDR3 sequence reads: CASSQPRVLETQYF. The DNA of the CDR3 is TGTGCCAGCAGCCAACCGCGTGTGCTTGAGACCCAGTACTTC.

V gene TRBV27 combines with J gene TRBJ2-7; no firm D call. Germline-derived CDR1 and CDR2 are MNHEY and SMNVEV (reference sequence). Trimming left V 6 bases short and J 2 bases short, with 17 bases between. CDR3 length equals 15 residues. CDR3 region: CASSPRQGPAYEQYF. CDR3 sequence (DNA): TGTGCCAGCAGCCCCAGACAAGGCCCGGCCTACGAGCAGTACTTC.

The V call is TRBV13, the J call TRBJ1-2; possible D gene TRBD1, 6 bases. Trimming removed 11 bases at V and 8 bases at J, with 21 bases between. The CDR3 contains 13 residues. Germline CDR1 reads PRHDT; CDR2 reads FYEKMQ (reference sequence). CDR3 amino acids: CASSPDRDNGYTF. The CDR3 DNA follows: TGTGCCTCCAGCCCCGACCGGGACAACGGCTACACCTTC.

V and J are TRBV29-1 and TRBJ2-3, with TRBD2 identical over 12 bases. The CDR3 has 13 amino acids. V trimming: 6 bases; J trimming: 6 bases; junction bases outside the gene matches: 4. Germline CDR1 reads SQVTM; CDR2 reads ANQGSEA. The CDR3 DNA sequence: TGCAGCGTAAGACTAGCGGGAGTGGATACGCAGTATTTT. It encodes CSVRLAGVDTQYF.

V usage is TRBV29-1 and J usage is TRBJ2-5; weak D call: TRBD2 (5 bases). This CDR3 region has 13 residues. Germline assignment: CDR1 SQVTM and CDR2 ANQGSEA. V was trimmed by 2 bases and J by 7 bases, leaving 14 bases between them. Written as DNA, the CDR3 is TGCAGCGTTGAACTGGCGGCCGAGGGGACCCAGTACTTC. The encoded protein is CSVELAAEGTQYF. The full variable domain, with the rest looked up from reference TRBV29-1 and TRBJ2-5, is SAVISQKPSRDICQRGTSLTIQCQVDSQVTMMFWYRQQPGQSLTLIATANQGSEATYESGFVIDKFPISRPNLTFSTLTVSNMSPEDSSIYLCSVELAAEGTQYFGPGTRLLVL.

The chain employs TRBV4-1 and TRBJ2-2; D may be TRBD1 (6 bases). This CDR3 contains 13 residues. Between the trimmed V and J ends, which lost 1 base and 7 bases, there was a span of 7 bases. The germline V gene encodes CDR1 MGHRA and CDR2 YSYEKL. CDR3 nucleotide sequence: TGCGCCAGCAGCCAAGGAGGGGGCGGGGAGCTGTTTTTT. Amino acid sequence: CASSQGGGGELFF.

The chain uses TRBV5-1 and TRBJ2-2; unclear D gene. The V end was cut by 7 bases, the J end by 7 bases, with 11 bases between. Germline CDR1 reads SGHRS; CDR2 reads YFSETQ. CDR3 size: 12 residues. In DNA form, the CDR3 reads TGCGCCAGCGCCCTTGTCGGCGGGGAGCTGTTTTTT. It codes for CASALVGGELFF.

The V gene is TRBV28, the J gene TRBJ2-7, with D tentatively TRBD1 (6 bases). CDR3 length: 21 residues. The V gene lost 6 bases and the J gene lost 6 bases, with 39 bases spanning the gap. Germline CDR1 reads MDHEN; CDR2 reads SYDVKM. CDR3 loop: CASSTSKIPGHLYNYEGEQYF. The CDR3 DNA is TGTGCCAGCAGCACCTCAAAAATCCCGGGACACCTGTATAATTATGAGGGCGAGCAGTACTTC.

The chain recombines TRBV28 with TRBJ1-4; maybe TRBD1 (5 bases). Between the trimmed V and J ends, which lost 3 bases and 5 bases, there was a span of 10 bases. The CDR3 spans 14 residues. The germline CDR1 and CDR2 sequences are MDHEN and SYDVKM. As DNA, the CDR3 is TGTGCCAGCAGTTTCCGGGACCGCAATGAAAAACTGTTTTTT. Amino acid sequence: CASSFRDRNEKLFF.

The chain is built from TRBV14 and TRBJ2-5; a possible D gene is TRBD1 (6 bases). This CDR3 spans 15 amino acids. Germline V gene data show CDR1 as SGHDN and CDR2 as FVKESK. V lost 4 bases, J lost 1 base, and 13 bases lay in between. This chain's CDR3 is CASSPYQGTQETQYF. CDR3 sequence (DNA): TGTGCCAGCAGCCCCTACCAGGGGACCCAAGAGACCCAGTACTTC. Based on the CDR3 plus reference TRBV14 and TRBJ2-5, the full variable domain is EAGVTQFPSHSVIEKGQTVTLRCDPISGHDNLYWYRRVMGKEIKFLLHFVKESKQDESGMPNNRFLAERTGGTYSTLKVQPAELEDSGVYFCASSPYQGTQETQYFGPGTRLLVL.

The rearrangement uses TRBV10-2 and TRBJ2-5; TRBD2 agrees at 7 bases. The germline V gene encodes CDR1 WSHSY and CDR2 SAAADI. The V and J ends lost 4 bases and 5 bases, in that order; junction bases with no gene match: 4. The CDR3 consists of 13 residues. CDR3 loop: CASSGEGWETQYF. Written as DNA, the CDR3 is TGCGCCAGCAGTGGGGAGGGGTGGGAGACCCAGTACTTC.

The chain uses TRBV5-1 and TRBJ2-3; unclear D gene. CDR1 and CDR2 from the germline V gene are SGHRS and YFSETQ. The CDR3 runs to 16 residues. Trimming pared 4 bases from V and 1 base from J, leaving 16 bases between. The CDR3 region is CASSEAAPYRTDTQYF. The CDR3 bases are TGCGCCAGCAGCGAGGCCGCACCTTACCGCACAGATACGCAGTATTTT.

This chain joins TRBV5-1 and TRBJ2-7; D might be TRBD1 or TRBD2, each matching 5 bases. V gave up 5 bases and J gave up 6 bases, with 21 bases separating them. Germline CDR1 SGHRS, CDR2 YFSETQ. This CDR3 is 15 amino acids long. CDR3 nucleotides: TGCGCCAGCAGTTACCGGGACCCAATCCCCTCCGAGCAGTACTTC. This encodes CASSYRDPIPSEQYF.